The source of this T cell receptor (beta chain) is a study of T-cell reconstitution after alpha-beta-depleted transplantation in children (dated by TCRdb to 2016 to 2017). Describing the broader study: Using TCR repertoire profiling, the study followed T-cell immune reconstitution in a quantitative way in children after TCRalphabeta/CD19-depleted allogeneic hematopoietic cell transplantation. Paper-wide results and their limitations: The high TCRbeta diversity at day 60 in some patients was ascribed to recipient T cells and intrathymic progenitors that had survived conditioning. The apparently early alphabetaT-cell count recovery about two months after transplant was reportedly dependent on only several hundred rapidly expanded clones derived from non-depleted graft cells. The frequencies of hyperexpanded clones fell over the following months, and after one year, T-cell counts and TCRbeta diversity were mostly attributed to newly produced T cells.

V sheds 5 bases and J sheds 6 bases, leaving 16 bases between their ends. The CDR3 runs 15 residues from the cysteine to the phenylalanine. Only the CDR3 region is kept as DNA, spanning 45 bases read in frame from base 1. CDR1 and CDR2 are drawn from the germline V gene: SNHLY, FYNNEI. On this clonotype itself: Its target antigen remains unknown. Nothing much larger sits one base from this clone, and base qualities are not available.

The treatment or condition label corresponds to: allogeneic hematopoietic cell transplantation with graft depleted of TCRalphabeta T cells and CD19 B cells. The transplant recipients were children given TCRalphabeta/CD19-depleted allogeneic hematopoietic cell grafts. Libraries were built with PCR. TCRdb records Illumina HiSeq 2500 as the sequencer. TCR library preparation used molecular barcoding, with unique molecular identifiers applied to normalize quantification of the TCRbeta repertoire. The public reads were run again by TCRdb, first through fastp at Q25 and then through MiXCR, and only productive beta chains were kept. Each CDR3 protein appears once, grouped with its most common genes and DNA. Across this sample there are 350,000 to 500,000 distinct CDR3 sequences, with 43% seen only once. 27% of the sample rests with the top ten.

The receptor chain draws on TRBV2 and TRBJ1-4, with no reliable assignment of the D segment. The receptor was isolated from a girl aged 2 to 9 with aplastic anemia, due to receive a stem cell transplant. The sequences come from PBMCs, collected before TCRalphabeta/CD19-depleted stem cell transplant. The DNA sequence reads TGTGCCAGCAGTAAAGGGCTCAGGCAAGATGAAAAACTGTTTTTT. Protein translation: CASSKGLRQDEKLFF.